This TCR beta chain appears in the sequencing data of a study of CD8 T cells in ankylosing spondylitis. Points on this clonotype: The antigen remains undetermined.

TCRdb used MiXCR to reprocess the 5' RACE reads, holding one entry per CDR3 protein. The sample shows about 800,000 distinct CDR3 sequences, over 9.5% of them seen only once. V lost 7 bases and J lost 6; bases outside the gene matches: 14. From germline, CDR1 is SQVTM and CDR2 ANQGSEA. The CDR3 runs to 14 residues. The study, taken as a whole, reports: Ankylosing spondylitis blood appeared to be characterized by a TCR beta motif of 8 or 9 highly homologous variants.

The sequence came from a male donor with ankylosing spondylitis. The chain links TRBV29-1 to TRBJ2-7; 8 bases are a match to TRBD1. The specimen was blood, either unsorted or a sorted T cell fraction (not recorded which). The chain's CDR3 is CSALSDRAQGEQYF. In DNA form, the CDR3 reads TGCAGCGCATTATCGGACAGGGCCCAGGGCGAGCAGTACTTC.